The clone carrying this TCR beta chain was counted a few times. Noted time point: persistent/refractory GD, antithyroid drugs over 5 years with positive TRAb. PBMCs were the source of the RNA used for TCR sequencing. CDR3-region Arm-PCR and iRepertoire HTBI primers produced the TCR beta libraries. TCRdb passed the multiplex PCR reads through MiXCR, listing each CDR3 protein once. The data hold about 470,000 distinct CDR3 sequences, with about 22% observed a single time. This entry belongs to a study of regulatory T cells in long-lasting Graves disease. The CDR3 covers 15 residues. Germline V gene data show CDR1 as SEHNR and CDR2 as FQNEAQ (reference sequence). J lost 5 bases, V lost 2 bases, and 5 bases had no gene match.

The TCR comes from a female donor with Graves disease. Sequenced here: peripheral blood mononuclear cells (PBMCs), sampled when the disease was refractory, from a patient treated with antithyroid drugs. This chain links TRBV7-9 with TRBJ1-4; 7 bases agree with TRBD1. The CDR3 protein is CASSLSGQPNEKLFF. The CDR3 DNA sequence: TGTGCCAGCAGCTTATCGGGACAGCCAAATGAAAAACTGTTTTTT.